These 10 T cell receptor beta chains originate from one sample sequenced in a study of T cell repertoires in cytomegalovirus infection. TCRdb processed the reads anew with MiXCR; each CDR3 protein has one entry. The sample lists roughly 300,000 distinct CDR3 sequences, 8% to 9.5% occurring once. Sequencing input: PBMCs. The receptor set was obtained from a human donor in good health (CMV status not recorded). Some clones in this sample may be carry-over from other donors' samples.

The CDR3 spells CASRLTGEASNSPLHF. Here the CDR3 DNA reads TGTGCCAGCAGGTTGACAGGGGAAGCTTCTAATTCACCCCTCCACTTT. The chain links TRBV28 to TRBJ1-6; 8 bases match TRBD1. Trimming at V came to 6 bases and at J to 6 bases, leaving 10 bases not matched to a gene. The CDR3 has 16 residues. The germline V gene has CDR1 MDHEN and CDR2 SYDVKM.

The chain is built from TRBV6-6 and TRBJ2-3; the D is unclear. The CDR3 sequence is 16 residues long. V gave up 0 bases and J gave up 4 bases, with 14 bases separating them. The germline V gene encodes CDR1 MNHNY and CDR2 SVGAGI (reference sequence). CDR3 sequence (DNA): TGTGCCAGCAGTTACTCCGGTCCAGGAGCCCCAGATACGCAGTATTTT. This gives the protein CASSYSGPGAPDTQYF.

This clonotype was counted many times. V and J are TRBV28 and TRBJ2-4; D is unclear. The germline V gene encodes CDR1 MDHEN and CDR2 SYDVKM. The CDR3 covers 14 residues. V lost 7 bases to trimming and J lost 6 bases, with 16 bases between them. CDR3 DNA: TGTGCCAGCACCGTTTCCCTGGTTACAAACATTCAGTACTTC. This encodes CASTVSLVTNIQYF. Supplemented by reference TRBV28 and TRBJ2-4, the full variable domain reads DVKVTQSSRYLVKRTGEKVFLECVQDMDHENMFWYRQDPGLGLRLIYFSYDVKMKEKGDIPEGYSVSREKKERFSLILESASTNQTSMYLCASTVSLVTNIQYFGAGTRLSVL.

There are a few counts of this clonotype. The chain has TRBV7-9 and TRBJ2-5; D call uncertain. The CDR3 extends over 14 amino acids. V lost 3 bases and J lost 4, with 12 bases in between. CDR1 is SEHNR and CDR2 is FQNEAQ in the germline V gene (reference sequence). The CDR3 here is CASSLDPLRETQYF. In DNA, the CDR3 is TGTGCCAGCAGCTTGGACCCGCTTCGAGAGACCCAGTACTTC.

This clonotype appeared many times. This chain uses TRBV7-2 with TRBJ1-3; D is perhaps TRBD1 (5 bases). The CDR3 sequence is 15 residues long. The V gene's germline CDR1 is SGHTA and CDR2 FQGNSA. The germline V and J ends were trimmed by 2 bases and 4 bases, with 12 bases remaining between them. This chain's CDR3 is CASSLRGQGGNTIYF. In DNA, the CDR3 is TGTGCCAGCAGCTTAAGAGGGCAGGGAGGAAACACCATATATTTT. Drawing the rest from reference TRBV7-2 and TRBJ1-3, the complete variable domain is GAGVSQSPSNKVTEKGKDVELRCDPISGHTALYWYRQSLGQGLEFLIYFQGNSAPDKSGLPSDRFSAERTGGSVSTLTIQRTQQEDSAVYLCASSLRGQGGNTIYFGEGSWLTVV.

This clonotype was seen a few times. The rearrangement joins TRBV7-8 to TRBJ2-4; TRBD1 matches 9 bases. CDR1 SGHVS and CDR2 FQNEAQ come from the germline V gene. There are 22 residues in the CDR3. The trim removed 3 bases at V and 1 base at J, leaving 22 bases unmatched. The CDR3 DNA reads as TGTGCCAGCAGCTTCCGTCGGGTATCCAACCCCCGGGACAGGGTGGCCAAAAACATTCAGTACTTC. This sequence encodes CASSFRRVSNPRDRVAKNIQYF.

This clonotype has a count of ten or more. The chain carries TRBV7-8 and TRBJ2-6; D gene uncertain. With 5 bases removed from V and 0 bases from J, the gap between germline ends came to 20 bases. Germline V gene lookup returns CDR1 SGHVS and CDR2 FQNEAQ. There are 19 residues in the CDR3. CDR3 DNA: TGTGCCAGCAGCCAACGCCGCCCCGGAAGAGGCTCTGGGGCCAACGTCCTGACTTTC. Encoded protein: CASSQRRPGRGSGANVLTF. The full variable domain, its missing parts supplied by reference TRBV7-8 and TRBJ2-6, is GAGVSQSPRYKVAKRGQDVALRCDPISGHVSLFWYQQALGQGPEFLTYFQNEAQLDKSGLPSDRFFAERPEGSVSTLKIQRTQQEDSAVYLCASSQRRPGRGSGANVLTFGAGSRLTVL.

The chain combines TRBV6-5 with TRBJ2-1; D perhaps matches TRBD2 (7 bases). V dropped 7 bases and J dropped 3 bases, with 19 bases sitting between them. The germline V gene encodes CDR1 MNHEY and CDR2 SVGAGI. The CDR3 covers 16 residues. CDR3 amino acids: CASTPLGGAVYNEQFF. DNA of the CDR3: TGTGCCAGCACTCCCTTGGGGGGGGCTGTCTACAATGAGCAGTTCTTC.

Many counts were recorded for this clonotype. The rearrangement uses TRBV7-2 and TRBJ2-3; the D gene is possibly TRBD2 (6 bases). V was trimmed by 5 bases and J by 3 bases, leaving 15 bases between them. Germline V gives CDR1 SGHTA, CDR2 FQGNSA. The CDR3 runs to 15 residues. The CDR3 here is CASSPGKGRTDTQYF. As DNA, the CDR3 is TGTGCCAGCAGCCCCGGAAAGGGGAGGACAGATACGCAGTATTTT.

This clonotype has only a few counts. The chain employs TRBV6-2 or TRBV6-3 and TRBJ2-3; D gene ambiguous. Germline V gene sequence: CDR1 MNHEY, CDR2 SVGEGT. V was shortened by 6 bases and J by 0 bases, with 16 bases between the two germline ends. This CDR3 is 16 amino acids long. This CDR3 is CASRPLFGVSTDTQYF. The CDR3 nucleotides are TGTGCCAGCAGACCACTCTTTGGGGTTAGCACAGATACGCAGTATTTT.